The text below deals with one T cell receptor (beta chain). Its specific antigen is unknown. Relative to the germline gene, one junction end is altered; a read error may explain this. The library was made by 5' RACE. TCRdb shows the sequencer as Illumina HiSeq 2000. Template switching introduced a universal primer binding site; the final cDNA contained a unique molecular identifier, enabling accurate counting of TCR cDNA molecules. Specific primers in the conserved constant-segment region were used to synthesize first-strand cDNA for TCR alpha and beta chains. Each cDNA library was double barcoded, with a SMART-Mk sample barcode plus Illumina barcodes, to control for contamination. Two successive PCR steps introduced TruSeq adapter sequences along with Illumina sample barcodes. TCR alpha and beta cDNA libraries were sequenced on the Illumina HiSeq platform with custom primers. As for the authors' bioinformatics: Raw reads were processed with MiGEC to extract unique molecular identifiers, and MiXCR was used to determine CDR3 positions. Recombination models were inferred per individual with the repgenHMM and IGoR tools using an EM algorithm. Shared clonotypes were analyzed with the tcR package in R, and sharing was normalized by the product of cloneset sizes. To study raw recombination free of thymic and clonal selection effects, out-of-frame nonproductive sequences were analyzed. TCRdb reanalyzed the raw reads on its own, using fastp at Q25 for trimming and MiXCR for clone calling, and kept in-frame beta chains. Here each entry gathers all rows of one CDR3 protein and keeps the most common genes and DNA. The V and J calls were not made by the authors but by TCRdb's processing. The sample table contains roughly 260,000 distinct CDR3 sequences; only one count was recorded for 6% to 8.5% of them. The top ten clones comprise under 6.5% of the sample.

The data belong to a study of identical twins (dated by TCRdb to the mid-2010s). Notes on the research overall: To test whether fetal clonotypes persist, this study deep-sequenced TCR alpha and beta repertoires from monozygotic twins, from unrelated adults of various ages, and from cord blood. To rule out contamination, replicate twin experiments were performed at different times with different library preparation protocols. Results the study describes overall, beyond this receptor: Recombination models systematically underestimated out-of-frame TCR alpha sharing in monozygotic twins but agreed with sharing between unrelated individuals. Because the same donors could not be followed over many years, the conclusions depended on cross-sectional statistical analysis. Excess twin sharing in beta out-of-frame sequences was weaker because fewer shared sequences lowered the signal-to-noise ratio. Zero-insertion analyses could be partly confounded by invariant T cells such as MAIT and iNKT, though diverse VJ usage argued against such confounding for most clonotypes. Fewer insertions were carried by abundant cord blood beta clonotypes, a similar but weaker trend appeared in young adult naive repertoires, and no such trend appeared in memory repertoires. Compared with coincidental sharing between unrelated individuals, an excess of low generation-probability sequences was observed among out-of-frame TCR alpha sequences shared between twins.

Based on the germline V gene, the CDR1 and CDR2 sequences are SGHTA and FQGNSA. Reading from cysteine to phenylalanine, the CDR3 counts 18 amino acids. Kept here is only the CDR3 DNA, which spans 54 bases and is read in frame from base 1. Every donor in the study was a healthy Caucasian. The twin cohort consisted of three pairs of female monozygotic twins, all aged roughly 18 to 29 years. Positive isolation kits from Invitrogen were used to isolate CD4+ and CD8+ T cell populations. The data were also submitted as part of a second study, on yellow fever vaccine responses in identical twins. Reported in the second study: The authors reported that the T cell response to vaccination in identical twins appeared partly convergent and partly personalized. Focusing on identical twins, the study followed the T cell clones that responded to the vaccine, and did so with precision.

The chain couples TRBV7-2 to TRBJ2-5, with 9 bases in between that match TRBD2. This receptor was taken from a woman aged 18-29 years in good health. Sequencing was carried out using CD8+ T cells sorted from blood. The CDR3 region reads CTRSLARGTSQYQETQYF. The nucleotide sequence is given as TGTACCCGCAGTTTAGCGCGAGGGACTAGCCAGTACCAAGAGACCCAGTACTTC.